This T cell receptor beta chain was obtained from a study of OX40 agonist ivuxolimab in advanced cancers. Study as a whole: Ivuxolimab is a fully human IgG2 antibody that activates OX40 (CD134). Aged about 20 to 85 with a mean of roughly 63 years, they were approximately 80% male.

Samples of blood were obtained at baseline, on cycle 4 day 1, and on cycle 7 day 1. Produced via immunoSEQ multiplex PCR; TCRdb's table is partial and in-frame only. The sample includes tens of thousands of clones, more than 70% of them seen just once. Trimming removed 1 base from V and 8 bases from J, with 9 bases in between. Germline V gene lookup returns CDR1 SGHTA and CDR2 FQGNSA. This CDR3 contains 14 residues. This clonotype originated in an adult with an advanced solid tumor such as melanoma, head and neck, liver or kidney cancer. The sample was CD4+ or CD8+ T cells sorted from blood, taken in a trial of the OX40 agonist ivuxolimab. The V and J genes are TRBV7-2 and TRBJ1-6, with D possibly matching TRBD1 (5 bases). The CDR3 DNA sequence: TGTGCCAGCAGCTTAGTAGGGGTTGATTCACCCCTCCACTTT. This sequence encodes CASSLVGVDSPLHF.